The 27 T cell receptor beta chains below all came from one sample that was sequenced in a study of T-cell memory formation after mild COVID-19 (dated by TCRdb to 2020 to 2022). To prepare the library, 5' RACE was applied. The sequencing machine was an Illumina NovaSeq 6000. Clones were called with MiXCR by TCRdb after fastp trimmed the public reads at Q25, and only in-frame beta chains were retained. Under each unique CDR3 protein, matching rows form one entry showing the most common genes and DNA. The sample has 450,000 to 700,000 distinct CDR3 sequences on record, more than 15% of them singletons. 12% of the sample goes to the ten largest clones. Input material: PBMCs or a T cell subset sorted from them (not recorded which). All receptors come from an adult woman who had mild COVID-19 (a few samples of this study predate the infection). The sample titles of this study are shuffled in the database, so cell type and time point are left out; the donor was told from shared clones.

This clonotype was detected only a few times. The V gene is TRBV7-8, the J gene TRBJ2-1; 14 bases map to TRBD2. CDR3 length: 17 residues. The trim removed 2 bases at V and 2 bases at J, leaving 2 bases unmatched. CDR1 and CDR2 from the germline V gene are SGHVS and FQNEAQ. The CDR3, as DNA: TGTGCCAGCAGCTTACGACTAGCGGGGGGGCCCTACAATGAGCAGTTCTTC. This gives the protein CASSLRLAGGPYNEQFF. The entire variable domain, with the rest obtained from reference TRBV7-8 and TRBJ2-1, is as follows: GAGVSQSPRYKVAKRGQDVALRCDPISGHVSLFWYQQALGQGPEFLTYFQNEAQLDKSGLPSDRFFAERPEGSVSTLKIQRTQQEDSAVYLCASSLRLAGGPYNEQFFGPGTRLTVL.

This clonotype has a handful of counts. V gene TRBV4-2 combines with J gene TRBJ2-7; 9 bases are a match to TRBD1. V was clipped by 4 bases and J by 5 bases; unmatched bases: 9. Per the germline V gene, CDR1 is LGHNA and CDR2 is YNFKEQ. This CDR3 contains 15 residues. The CDR3 coding sequence is TGTGCCAGCAGCCCGGGACAGGGAAGGGGGAACGAGCAGTACTTC. Translated: CASSPGQGRGNEQYF.

The chain carries TRBV29-1 and TRBJ1-1; D remains ambiguous. With 4 bases removed from V and 1 base from J, the gap between germline ends came to 7 bases. CDR3 length: 12 residues. CDR1 SQVTM and CDR2 ANQGSEA come from the germline V gene. DNA for the CDR3: TGCAGCGTTGGCGGCACGAACACTGAAGCTTTCTTT. Translation: CSVGGTNTEAFF.

This chain connects TRBV27 to TRBJ2-1; 10 bases are a match to TRBD2. The V and J ends lost 5 bases and 4 bases, in that order; junction bases with no gene match: 2. The CDR3 sequence is 14 residues long. CDR1 is MNHEY and CDR2 is SMNVEV in the germline V gene (reference sequence). The CDR3 DNA follows: TGTGCCAGCAGTACTAGCGGGACTTACAATGAGCAGTTCTTC. This gives the protein CASSTSGTYNEQFF.

The genes are TRBV5-1 and TRBJ1-5; D may be TRBD1 (6 bases). This CDR3 comprises 13 residues. The V end lost 3 bases, the J end lost 6 bases, and 10 bases lay between the germline ends. Germline-derived CDR1 and CDR2 are SGHRS and YFSETQ. In nucleotides, the CDR3 is TGCGCCAGCAGCTCTGGAGGGGGTCAGCCCCAGCATTTT. Translated, it gives CASSSGGGQPQHF.

This clonotype was recorded many times. V and J are TRBV12-3 or TRBV12-4 and TRBJ2-5, with D possibly being TRBD1 or TRBD2 (5 bases each). V was cut by 3 bases and J by 5 bases, with 10 bases left in between. The CDR3 runs 13 residues. The CDR3 sequence is CASSFSGRETQYF. The CDR3, as DNA: TGTGCCAGCAGTTTTTCGGGGCGGGAGACCCAGTACTTC.

This chain's CDR3 is CASSGGLANTGELFF. In nucleotides, the CDR3 is TGTGCCAGTAGTGGAGGACTAGCGAACACCGGGGAGCTGTTTTTT. The chain uses TRBV19 and TRBJ2-2; the match to TRBD2 covers 7 bases. V lost 5 bases, J lost 0 bases, and 3 bases stayed unmatched. The CDR3 is 15 amino acids. The germline V gene encodes CDR1 LNHDA and CDR2 SQIVND (reference sequence). Looking up the rest from reference TRBV19 and TRBJ2-2 gives the full variable domain: DGGITQSPKYLFRKEGQNVTLSCEQNLNHDAMYWYRQDPGQGLRLIYYSQIVNDFQKGDIAEGYSVSREKKESFPLTVTSAQKNPTAFYLCASSGGLANTGELFFGEGSRLTVL.

V usage is TRBV4-1 and J usage is TRBJ1-1, with a possible D match to TRBD1 (6 bases). Germline-derived CDR1 and CDR2 are MGHRA and YSYEKL. CDR3 length equals 15 residues. Between the trimmed V and J ends, which lost 4 bases and 4 bases, there was a span of 16 bases. The CDR3 region has the DNA TGCGCCAGCAGCCCCTATGGAGGGGGGGTCACTGAAGCTTTCTTT. It is translated as CASSPYGGGVTEAFF.

The V gene is TRBV3-1, the J gene TRBJ1-2, with TRBD1 as a possible D gene (6 bases). The CDR3 has 15 amino acids. V gave up 2 bases and J gave up 4 bases, with 14 bases separating them. CDR1 LGHDT and CDR2 YNNKEL come from the germline V gene (reference sequence). The CDR3 sequence: CASSQSLTGLYGYTF. The CDR3 coding sequence is TGTGCCAGCAGCCAATCGCTTACAGGGCTCTATGGCTACACCTTC.

The chain links TRBV27 to TRBJ2-6; 7 bases fit TRBD2. CDR3 length: 17 residues. Germline loops: CDR1 MNHEY, CDR2 SMNVEV (reference sequence). The V gene end was trimmed by 5 bases and the J gene end by 3 bases; junction bases not matched to a gene: 10. CDR3 DNA sequence: TGTGCCAGCAGTCTTAAGCGGGTAGCGGGTGGGGCCAACGTCCTGACTTTC. This sequence encodes CASSLKRVAGGANVLTF.

The rearrangement uses TRBV21-1 and TRBJ2-7; the DNA was not compared with TRBD1, the D call given in the table. TRBV21-1 corresponds to a pseudogene. The CDR3 spans 12 residues. CDR3 in amino acids: CASPGVRYEQYF. The CDR3 DNA reads as TGTGCCAGCCCAGGGGTGAGGTACGAGCAGTACTTC.

CDR3 sequence: CASSPSWGAGYTF. The CDR3 DNA reads TGTGCCAGCAGCCCGTCGTGGGGGGCTGGCTACACCTTC. V is TRBV5-4 and J is TRBJ1-2; weak D call: TRBD1 (6 bases). The CDR3 has 13 amino acids. Germline lookup yields CDR1 SGHNT and CDR2 YYREEE (reference sequence). V shed 4 bases and J shed 7 bases, with 14 bases lying between them.

This clonotype was seen ten or more times. The gene calls are TRBV29-1 and TRBJ2-7; D is unclear. From germline, CDR1 is SQVTM and CDR2 ANQGSEA. This CDR3 comprises 16 residues. Between the trimmed V and J ends, which lost 2 bases and 2 bases, there was a span of 19 bases. The CDR3 bases are TGCAGCGTTGAACTCCTAACAGCTACACCTACCTACGAGCAGTACTTC. Protein sequence: CSVELLTATPTYEQYF.

The chain links TRBV19 to TRBJ1-2; 7 bases map to TRBD1. With V trimmed by 7 bases and J by 2 bases, 7 bases remained unmatched. The CDR3 spans 14 residues. In germline, CDR1 is LNHDA, CDR2 SQIVND (reference sequence). The CDR3 DNA sequence: TGTGCCAGTACCCCGGGACAGTTAAACTATGGCTACACCTTC. It yields the protein CASTPGQLNYGYTF. The full variable domain, its missing parts supplied by reference TRBV19 and TRBJ1-2, is DGGITQSPKYLFRKEGQNVTLSCEQNLNHDAMYWYRQDPGQGLRLIYYSQIVNDFQKGDIAEGYSVSREKKESFPLTVTSAQKNPTAFYLCASTPGQLNYGYTFGSGTRLTVV.

This clonotype was recorded a few times. The V and J genes are TRBV24-1 and TRBJ2-5; TRBD1 is a possible D gene (6 bases). Germline loops: CDR1 KGHDR, CDR2 SFDVKD. V was shortened by 5 bases and J by 3 bases, with 15 bases between the two germline ends. CDR3 length: 15 amino acids. CDR3 loop: CATSAGDNRKETQYF. The CDR3 bases are TGTGCCACCAGTGCCGGGGACAATCGAAAAGAGACCCAGTACTTC.

The gene calls are TRBV9 and TRBJ1-1; 7 bases line up with TRBD1. Germline assignment: CDR1 SGDLS and CDR2 YYNGEE. J was trimmed by 0 bases and V by 2 bases; bases with no gene match: 7. The CDR3 has 16 residues. This chain's CDR3 is CASSVPRQGMNTEAFF. CDR3 sequence (DNA): TGTGCCAGCAGCGTCCCTAGACAGGGCATGAACACTGAAGCTTTCTTT.

This clonotype was counted once. The chain recombines TRBV6-4 with TRBJ1-2; D is unclear. V was pared by 0 bases and J by 10 bases, with 9 bases between. Germline values: CDR1 MRHNA, CDR2 SNTAGT. This CDR3 contains 12 residues. In nucleotides, the CDR3 is TGTGCCAGCAGTGACTCGGGCCGAGACTACACCTTC. This encodes CASSDSGRDYTF.

This clonotype was observed a few times. The V and J genes are TRBV12-3 or TRBV12-4 and TRBJ2-3, with 8 bases matching TRBD1. CDR3 length: 16 residues. With V trimmed by 7 bases and J by 2 bases, 11 bases remained unmatched. The CDR3 spells CASTDAGQGYTDTQYF. For the CDR3, the DNA is TGTGCCAGCACTGATGCAGGACAGGGATACACAGATACGCAGTATTTT.

The chain uses TRBV19 and TRBJ2-2; tentatively, D is TRBD1 (7 bases). V lost 5 bases and J lost 4, with 14 bases in between. There are 15 residues in the CDR3. Germline assignment: CDR1 LNHDA and CDR2 SQIVND (reference sequence). CDR3 sequence: CASSGGGGITGELFF. CDR3 DNA: TGTGCCAGTAGTGGCGGAGGGGGCATCACCGGGGAGCTGTTTTTT.

This clonotype was picked up many times. The chain employs TRBV12-3 or TRBV12-4 and TRBJ2-7; the D gene is possibly TRBD1 (5 bases). This CDR3 region has 14 residues. The V gene lost 1 base and the J gene lost 1 base, with 8 bases spanning the gap. CDR3 residues: CASSLGTPSYEQYF. CDR3 coding DNA: TGTGCCAGCAGTTTAGGGACACCTTCCTACGAGCAGTACTTC.

This clonotype was observed a few times. The V gene is TRBV4-1, the J gene TRBJ2-5; 8 positions match TRBD2. Per the germline V gene, CDR1 is MGHRA and CDR2 is YSYEKL. Unmatched junction bases numbered 9, after V lost 5 bases and J lost 1 base. This CDR3 has 16 residues. The CDR3 nucleotides are TGCGCCAGCAGCGGGGGCGTCGGGGGGGTCCAAGAGACCCAGTACTTC. Its protein is CASSGGVGGVQETQYF.

The chain employs TRBV15 and TRBJ2-2; D call uncertain. The germline V gene has CDR1 LNHNV and CDR2 YYDKDF (reference sequence). The CDR3 consists of 14 residues. V gave up 8 bases and J gave up 1 base, with 11 bases separating them. The CDR3 sequence is CATAVSLNTGELFF. The DNA for the CDR3 is TGTGCCACCGCGGTTTCACTGAACACCGGGGAGCTGTTTTTT.

J is TRBJ2-3 and V is TRBV15, with D possibly matching TRBD2 (5 bases). Trimming cost V 1 base and J 5 bases, with 10 bases left between them. Looked up from germline, CDR1 is LNHNV and CDR2 is YYDKDF (reference sequence). This CDR3 contains 14 residues. The CDR3 nucleotides read TGTGCCACCAGCAGAGTGGGTGAGGGAGATACGCAGTATTTT. Translation gives CATSRVGEGDTQYF.

This clonotype was observed a few times. The gene calls are TRBV7-3 and TRBJ2-3, with 10 bases fitting TRBD2. V lost 2 bases, J lost 4 bases, and 12 bases stayed unmatched. In germline, CDR1 is SGHTA, CDR2 FQGTGA. This CDR3 has 18 amino acids. CDR3 sequence (DNA): TGTGCCAGCAGCTTATGGGCTAATAGCGGGAGGTCGTCAGATACGCAGTATTTT. The encoded protein is CASSLWANSGRSSDTQYF.

The chain has TRBV20-1 and TRBJ1-2; TRBD1 is a possible D gene (5 bases). This CDR3 contains 14 residues. V was pared by 1 base and J by 6 bases, with 15 bases between. Germline values: CDR1 DFQATT, CDR2 SNEGSKA (reference sequence). The CDR3 DNA reads TGCAGTGCTAGAGTTGTCGGGGGAGGTGATGGCTACACCTTC. Its protein product is CSARVVGGGDGYTF.

V is TRBV29-1 and J is TRBJ1-1; D unclear. CDR3 size: 13 residues. The V and J ends lost 2 bases and 0 bases respectively, with 7 bases between them. Germline V CDR1 and CDR2: SQVTM, ANQGSEA. Here the CDR3 DNA reads TGCAGCGTTGAATGGACCCTGAACACTGAAGCTTTCTTT. This translates into CSVEWTLNTEAFF.

The rearrangement uses TRBV29-1 and TRBJ2-7; D unresolved. The CDR3 loop spans 11 amino acids. The V gene lost 7 bases and the J gene lost 6 bases, with 13 bases spanning the gap. CDR1 and CDR2 from the germline V gene are SQVTM and ANQGSEA. The CDR3 protein is CSARWTGEQYF. The CDR3 DNA reads as TGCAGCGCCAGATGGACCGGCGAGCAGTACTTC.